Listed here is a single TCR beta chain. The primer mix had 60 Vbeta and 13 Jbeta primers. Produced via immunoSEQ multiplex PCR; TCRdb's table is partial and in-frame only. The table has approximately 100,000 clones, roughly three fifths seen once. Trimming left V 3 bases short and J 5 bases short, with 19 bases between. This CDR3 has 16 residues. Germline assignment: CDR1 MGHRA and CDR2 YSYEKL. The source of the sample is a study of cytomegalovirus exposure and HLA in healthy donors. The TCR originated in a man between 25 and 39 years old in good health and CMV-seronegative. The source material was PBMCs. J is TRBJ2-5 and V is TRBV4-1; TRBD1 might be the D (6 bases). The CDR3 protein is CASSHILRARGETQYF. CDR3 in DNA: TGCGCCAGCAGCCACATACTCAGGGCTAGGGGGGAGACCCAGTACTTC.